This T cell receptor beta chain appears in the sequencing data of a study of cytomegalovirus exposure and HLA in healthy donors. Looking at the study overall: Earlier, some 180 million T cells were analyzed, and fewer than 120 million unique TCR beta sequences were found among them.

General study results and limits: Later examination showed HLA-associated TCR beta chains had greater clonal expansion than equally common others. Among the sequence variants, a highly shared cluster was likely an artifact of sequencing. Associated with cytomegalovirus, according to the listing, were fewer than 200 TCR beta chains.

As regards this clone: Its specificity is not known.

This PCR relied on a set of 60 Vbeta primers and 13 Jbeta primers. Some clones are missing from TCRdb's copy, which holds only in-frame ones; the method was immunoSEQ multiplex PCR. This table holds under 200,000 clones, roughly 80% found once. The sequence was collected from a male donor in good health and CMV-seronegative. Sequenced: PBMCs.

The CDR3 spells CASSFTSWAATNEKLFF. The CDR3, as DNA: TGTGCCAGCAGCTTTACCTCATGGGCAGCAACTAATGAAAAACTGTTTTTT. The chain has TRBV7-2 and TRBJ1-4; D gene unclear. CDR1 is SGHTA, CDR2 FQGNSA, per germline. The CDR3 runs 17 residues. Trimming took 3 bases from V and 0 from J, leaving 14 bases between them.